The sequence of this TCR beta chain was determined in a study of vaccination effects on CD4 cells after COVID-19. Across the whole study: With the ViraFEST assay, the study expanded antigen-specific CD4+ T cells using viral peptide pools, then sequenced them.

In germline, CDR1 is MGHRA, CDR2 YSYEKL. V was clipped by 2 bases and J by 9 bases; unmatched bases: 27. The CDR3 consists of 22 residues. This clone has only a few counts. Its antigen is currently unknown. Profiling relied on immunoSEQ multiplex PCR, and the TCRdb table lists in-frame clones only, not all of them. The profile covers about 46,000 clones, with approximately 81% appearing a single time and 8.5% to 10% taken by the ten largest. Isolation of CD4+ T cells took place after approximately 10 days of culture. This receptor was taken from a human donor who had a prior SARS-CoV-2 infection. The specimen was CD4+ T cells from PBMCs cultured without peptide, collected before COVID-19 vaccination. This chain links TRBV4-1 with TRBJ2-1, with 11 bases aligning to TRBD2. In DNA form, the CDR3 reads TGCGCCAGCAGCCAACGTACCCCGTTCGGACTAGCGGGTTCTCAAATGGTCGGTGAGCAGTTCTTC. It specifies CASSQRTPFGLAGSQMVGEQFF.